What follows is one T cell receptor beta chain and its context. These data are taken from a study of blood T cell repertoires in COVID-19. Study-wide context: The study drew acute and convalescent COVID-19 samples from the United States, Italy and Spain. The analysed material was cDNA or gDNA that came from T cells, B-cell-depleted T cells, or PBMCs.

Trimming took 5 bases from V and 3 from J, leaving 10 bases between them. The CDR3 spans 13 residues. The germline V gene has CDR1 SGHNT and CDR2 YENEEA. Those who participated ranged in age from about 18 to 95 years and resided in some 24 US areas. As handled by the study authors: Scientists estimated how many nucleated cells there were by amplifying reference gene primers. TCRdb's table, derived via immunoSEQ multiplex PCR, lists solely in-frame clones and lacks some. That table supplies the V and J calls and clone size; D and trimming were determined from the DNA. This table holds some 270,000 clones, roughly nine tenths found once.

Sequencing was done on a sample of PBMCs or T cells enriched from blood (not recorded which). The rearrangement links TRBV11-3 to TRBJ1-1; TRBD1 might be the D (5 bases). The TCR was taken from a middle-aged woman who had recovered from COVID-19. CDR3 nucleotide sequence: TGTGCCAGCAGCCGGGCGGGGGACACTGAAGCTTTCTTT. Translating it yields CASSRAGDTEAFF.